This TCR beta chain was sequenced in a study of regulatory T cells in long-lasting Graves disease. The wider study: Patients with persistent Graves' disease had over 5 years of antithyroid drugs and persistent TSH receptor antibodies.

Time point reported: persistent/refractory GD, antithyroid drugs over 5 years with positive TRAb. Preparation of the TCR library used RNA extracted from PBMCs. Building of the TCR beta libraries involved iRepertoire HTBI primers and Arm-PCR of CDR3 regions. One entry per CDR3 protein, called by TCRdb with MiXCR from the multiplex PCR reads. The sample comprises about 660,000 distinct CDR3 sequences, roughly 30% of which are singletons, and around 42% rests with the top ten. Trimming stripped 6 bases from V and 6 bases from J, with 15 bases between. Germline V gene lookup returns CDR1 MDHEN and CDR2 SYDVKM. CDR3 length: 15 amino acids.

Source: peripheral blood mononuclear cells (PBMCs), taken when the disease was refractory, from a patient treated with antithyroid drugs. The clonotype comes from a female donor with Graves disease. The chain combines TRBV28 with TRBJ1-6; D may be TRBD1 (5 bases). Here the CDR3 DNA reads TGTGCCAGCAGCCCCGGGGCCGGGGCTAATTCACCCCTCCACTTT. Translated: CASSPGAGANSPLHF. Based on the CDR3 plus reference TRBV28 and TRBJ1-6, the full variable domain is DVKVTQSSRYLVKRTGEKVFLECVQDMDHENMFWYRQDPGLGLRLIYFSYDVKMKEKGDIPEGYSVSREKKERFSLILESASTNQTSMYLCASSPGAGANSPLHFGNGTRLTVT.